The clone carrying this T cell receptor (beta chain) has more than one count but fewer than ten. No antigen is known for it. This sample's TCRbeta library carried unique molecular identifier barcodes. Using its own MiXCR run on the PCR reads, TCRdb lists one record per CDR3 protein. The sample yields around 600,000 distinct CDR3 sequences, more than 20% seen once. The data originate from a study of T-cell reconstitution after alpha-beta-depleted transplantation in children. Study-level results: Some patients' high day-60 TCRbeta diversity was attributed to recipient cells surviving conditioning. About two months after transplant, alpha-beta T cells reportedly came from several hundred expanded graft clones. From newly produced T cells came most of the T-cell counts and diversity one year after transplant.

J lost 5 bases, V lost 2 bases, and 6 bases had no gene match. Looked up from germline, CDR1 is MNHEY and CDR2 is SVGAGI. This CDR3 comprises 15 residues. The chain recombines TRBV6-5 with TRBJ2-5, with TRBD1 matching over 9 bases. This receptor was obtained from a boy younger than two who had a stem cell transplant for acute myeloid leukemia, so the T cells may come from the graft donor. This specimen consisted of PBMCs, mostly from graft donor cells, obtained 360 days after TCRalphabeta/CD19-depleted stem cell transplant. DNA for the CDR3: TGTGCCAGCAGTTACCCCTCGACAGGGGGGGAGACCCAGTACTTC. As protein: CASSYPSTGGETQYF.